The clone carrying this T cell receptor beta chain was counted between two and nine times. TCRdb re-called the RT-PCR reads with MiXCR, one entry per CDR3 protein. The table shows about 160,000 distinct CDR3 sequences, with roughly 11% occurring only once. This entry belongs to a study of response to subunit inactivated influenza vaccine. The CDR3 totals 14 residues. The germline V gene has CDR1 SGHTA and CDR2 FQGNSA. Trimming removed 4 bases from V and 8 bases from J, with 17 bases in between. This specimen was non-naive T cells sorted from PBMCs, taken about 6 weeks after vaccination. V usage is TRBV7-2 and J usage is TRBJ1-2; a possible D gene is TRBD1 (5 bases). This receptor was obtained from a man aged 45-65 years who received an inactivated influenza vaccine. CDR3 protein: CASSSHGGRLGYTF. The CDR3 bases are TGTGCCAGCAGCTCCCACGGGGGAAGGCTGGGCTACACCTTC.